The clone carrying this T cell receptor beta chain has ten or more counts. As yet, its antigen is unknown. The CDR3 extends over 16 amino acids. Germline values: CDR1 MNHNS, CDR2 SASEGT. V dropped 4 bases and J dropped 0 bases, with 13 bases sitting between them. This sample was taken from a study of CD8+CD57+ T cells in acquired aplastic anemia. Across the whole study: Sorted CD4+ and CD8+ cells yielded roughly 3.1 ug of DNA on average. Researchers reported that healthy donors averaged roughly 11 million reads for CD4+ cells. Notes on the study in general: Some 28 CD8+ CDR3 sequences occurred in both the patients and the controls.

For CDR3 and TCR beta VDJ profiling, genomic DNA was the template used. Each CDR3 protein is one row after TCRdb ran MiXCR on the reads. Of around 150,000 distinct CDR3 sequences in the sample, about 40% are singletons; the top ten hold 6.5% to 10%. The V and J genes are TRBV6-1 and TRBJ2-1; no clear D gene. The clonotype originates from a human donor in good health, serving as a control. The specimen sequenced was sorted CD4+, CD8+, or CD8+CD57+ T cells (not recorded which) from PBMCs. CDR3 loop: CASSGVEASSYNEQFF. In DNA, the CDR3 is TGTGCCAGCAGTGGAGTTGAGGCTAGCTCCTACAATGAGCAGTTCTTC.